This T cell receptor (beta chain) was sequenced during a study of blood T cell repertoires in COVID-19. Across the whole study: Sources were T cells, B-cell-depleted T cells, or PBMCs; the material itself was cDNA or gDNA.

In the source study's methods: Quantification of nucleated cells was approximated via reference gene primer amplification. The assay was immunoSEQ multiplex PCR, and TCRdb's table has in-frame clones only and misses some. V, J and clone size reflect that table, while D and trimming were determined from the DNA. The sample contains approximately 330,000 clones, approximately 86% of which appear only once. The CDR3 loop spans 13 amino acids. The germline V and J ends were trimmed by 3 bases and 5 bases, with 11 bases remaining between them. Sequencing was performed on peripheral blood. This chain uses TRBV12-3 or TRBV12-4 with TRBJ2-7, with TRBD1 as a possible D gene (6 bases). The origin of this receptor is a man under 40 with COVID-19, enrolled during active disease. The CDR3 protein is CASSLGHGHEQYF. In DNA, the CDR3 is TGTGCCAGCAGTTTGGGACACGGGCACGAGCAGTACTTC.